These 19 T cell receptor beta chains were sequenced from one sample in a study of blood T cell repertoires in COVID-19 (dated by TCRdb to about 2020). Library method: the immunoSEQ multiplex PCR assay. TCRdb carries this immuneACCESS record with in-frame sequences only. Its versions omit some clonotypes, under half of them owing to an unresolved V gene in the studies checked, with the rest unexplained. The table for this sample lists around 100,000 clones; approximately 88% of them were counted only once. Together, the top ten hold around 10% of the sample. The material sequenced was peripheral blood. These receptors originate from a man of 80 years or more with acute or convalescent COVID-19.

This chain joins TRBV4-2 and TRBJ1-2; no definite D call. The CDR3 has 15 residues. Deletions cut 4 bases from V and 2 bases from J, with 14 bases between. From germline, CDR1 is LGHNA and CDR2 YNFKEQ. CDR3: CASSPGGGLNYGYTF. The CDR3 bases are TGTGCCAGCAGCCCCGGTGGAGGACTCAACTATGGCTACACCTTC.

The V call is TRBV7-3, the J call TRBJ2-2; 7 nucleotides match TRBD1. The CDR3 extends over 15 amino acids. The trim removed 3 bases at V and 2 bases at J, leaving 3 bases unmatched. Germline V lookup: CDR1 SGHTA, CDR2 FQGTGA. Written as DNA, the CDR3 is TGTGCCAGCAGCTTTACAGGGGCTAACACCGGGGAGCTGTTTTTT. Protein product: CASSFTGANTGELFF.

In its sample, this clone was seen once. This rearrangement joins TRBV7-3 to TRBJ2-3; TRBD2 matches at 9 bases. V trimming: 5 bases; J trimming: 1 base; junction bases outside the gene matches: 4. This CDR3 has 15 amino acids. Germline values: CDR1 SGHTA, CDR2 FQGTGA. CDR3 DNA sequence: TGTGCCAGCAGCAATAGCGGGGGAGGCACAGATACGCAGTATTTT. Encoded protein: CASSNSGGGTDTQYF.

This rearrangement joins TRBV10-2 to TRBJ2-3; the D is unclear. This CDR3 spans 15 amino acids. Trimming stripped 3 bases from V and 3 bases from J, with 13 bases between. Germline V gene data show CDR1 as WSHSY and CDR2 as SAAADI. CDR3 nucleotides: TGCGCCAGCAGTGATCCTATGACAAGGACAGATACGCAGTATTTT. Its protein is CASSDPMTRTDTQYF.

Here the CDR3 DNA reads TGTGCCAGTATACCCCCCGGGGGAGGCAATCAGCCCCAGCATTTT. It encodes CASIPPGGGNQPQHF. The V gene is TRBV19, the J gene TRBJ1-5; D might be TRBD1 (5 bases). The germline V gene encodes CDR1 LNHDA and CDR2 SQIVND (reference sequence). V lost 7 bases and J lost 2, with 15 bases in between. CDR3 size: 15 residues.

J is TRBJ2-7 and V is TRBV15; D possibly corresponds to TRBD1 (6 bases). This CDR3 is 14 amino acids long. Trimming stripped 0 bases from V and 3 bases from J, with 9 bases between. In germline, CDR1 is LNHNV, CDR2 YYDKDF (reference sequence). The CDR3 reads CATSRDGQSYEQYF. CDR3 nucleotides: TGTGCCACCAGCAGAGATGGACAGAGCTACGAGCAGTACTTC.

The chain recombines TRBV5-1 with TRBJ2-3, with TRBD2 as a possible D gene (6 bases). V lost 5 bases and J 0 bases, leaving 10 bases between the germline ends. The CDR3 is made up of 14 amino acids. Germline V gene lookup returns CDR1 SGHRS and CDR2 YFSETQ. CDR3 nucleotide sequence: TGCGCCAGCAGGCTAGCGCATAGCACAGATACGCAGTATTTT. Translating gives CASRLAHSTDTQYF.

CDR3 protein: CASSLAGRDQPQHF. The CDR3 coding sequence is TGTGCCAGCAGCTTAGCCGGGAGGGATCAGCCCCAGCATTTT. This rearrangement joins TRBV11-2 to TRBJ1-5; D gene ambiguous. The CDR3 covers 14 residues. V was clipped by 1 base and J by 5 bases, with 9 bases between them. Germline CDR1 is SGHAT and CDR2 is FQNNGV. Full variable domain (missing parts from reference TRBV11-2 and TRBJ1-5): EAGVAQSPRYKIIEKRQSVAFWCNPISGHATLYWYQQILGQGPKLLIQFQNNGVVDDSQLPKDRFSAERLKGVDSTLKIQPAKLEDSAVYLCASSLAGRDQPQHFGDGTRLSIL.

The CDR3, as DNA: TGTGCCAGCAGCAGCGCTGGCACAGATACGCAGTATTTT. Its translation is CASSSAGTDTQYF. The genes are TRBV4-2 and TRBJ2-3; D gene unclear. The CDR3 is made up of 13 amino acids. Germline CDR1 and CDR2: LGHNA and YNFKEQ. V was shortened by 5 bases and J by 1 base, with 7 bases between the two germline ends.

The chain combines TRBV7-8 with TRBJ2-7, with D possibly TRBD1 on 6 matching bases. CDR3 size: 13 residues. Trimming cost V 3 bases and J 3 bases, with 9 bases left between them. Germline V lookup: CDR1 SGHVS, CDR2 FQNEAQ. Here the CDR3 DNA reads TGTGCCAGCAGCTTCAACAGGGACTACGAGCAGTACTTC. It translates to CASSFNRDYEQYF.

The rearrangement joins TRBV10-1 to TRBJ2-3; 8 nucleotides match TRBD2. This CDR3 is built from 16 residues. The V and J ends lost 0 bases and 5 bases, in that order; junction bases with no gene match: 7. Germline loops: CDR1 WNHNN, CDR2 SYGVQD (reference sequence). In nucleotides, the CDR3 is TGCGCCAGCAGTGAGTCGGCCGCGGGGGGTAAAGATACGCAGTATTTT. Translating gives CASSESAAGGKDTQYF.

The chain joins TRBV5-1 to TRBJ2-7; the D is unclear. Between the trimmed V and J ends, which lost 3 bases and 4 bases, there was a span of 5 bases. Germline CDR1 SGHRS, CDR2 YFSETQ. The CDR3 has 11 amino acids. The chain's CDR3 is CASSSDYEQYF. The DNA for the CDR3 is TGCGCCAGCAGCTCAGATTACGAGCAGTACTTC.

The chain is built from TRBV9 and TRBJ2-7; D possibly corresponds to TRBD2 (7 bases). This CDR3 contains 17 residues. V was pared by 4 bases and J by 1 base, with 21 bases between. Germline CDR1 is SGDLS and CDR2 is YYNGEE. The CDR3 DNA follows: TGTGCCAGCAGCCCCCCTGAAGGGCGGGGGCCTTCCTACGAGCAGTACTTC. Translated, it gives CASSPPEGRGPSYEQYF.

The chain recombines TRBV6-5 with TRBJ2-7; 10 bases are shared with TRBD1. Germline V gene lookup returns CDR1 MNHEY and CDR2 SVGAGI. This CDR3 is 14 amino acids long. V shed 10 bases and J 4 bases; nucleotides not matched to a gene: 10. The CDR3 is CATGLTGGWYEQYF. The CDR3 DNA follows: TGTGCCACCGGCCTGACAGGGGGCTGGTACGAGCAGTACTTC.

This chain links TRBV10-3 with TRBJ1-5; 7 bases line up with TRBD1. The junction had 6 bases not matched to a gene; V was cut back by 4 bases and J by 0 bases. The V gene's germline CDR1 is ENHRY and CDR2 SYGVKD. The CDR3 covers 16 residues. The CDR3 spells CAISARDSNSNQPQHF. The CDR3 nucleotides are TGTGCCATCAGTGCCCGGGACAGCAATAGCAATCAGCCCCAGCATTTT.

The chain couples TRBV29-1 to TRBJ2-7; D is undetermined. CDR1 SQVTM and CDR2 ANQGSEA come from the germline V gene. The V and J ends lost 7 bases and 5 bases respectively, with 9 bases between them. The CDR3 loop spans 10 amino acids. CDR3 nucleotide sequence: TGCAGCGGGGGTGAGCACGAGCAGTACTTC. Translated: CSGGEHEQYF.

CDR3 DNA sequence: TGTGCCACCAGTATCGGAGCCACAGATACGCAGTATTTT. Translation gives CATSIGATDTQYF. The genes are TRBV24-1 and TRBJ2-3; D not certain. CDR1 KGHDR and CDR2 SFDVKD come from the germline V gene. V was trimmed by 6 bases and J by 2 bases, leaving 8 bases between them. The CDR3 totals 13 residues.

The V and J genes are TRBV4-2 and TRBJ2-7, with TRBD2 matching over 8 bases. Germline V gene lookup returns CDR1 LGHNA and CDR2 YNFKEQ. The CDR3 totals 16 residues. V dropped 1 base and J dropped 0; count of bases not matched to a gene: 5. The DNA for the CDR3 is TGTGCCAGCAGCCAAGGGGGGCGGGGGGACTCCTACGAGCAGTACTTC. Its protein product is CASSQGGRGDSYEQYF.

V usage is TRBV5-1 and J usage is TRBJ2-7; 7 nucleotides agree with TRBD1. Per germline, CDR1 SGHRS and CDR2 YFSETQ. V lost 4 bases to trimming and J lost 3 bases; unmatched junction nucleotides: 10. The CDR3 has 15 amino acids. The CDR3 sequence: CASSPLTGIIYEQYF. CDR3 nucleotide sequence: TGCGCCAGCAGCCCCCTGACAGGGATTATCTACGAGCAGTACTTC.